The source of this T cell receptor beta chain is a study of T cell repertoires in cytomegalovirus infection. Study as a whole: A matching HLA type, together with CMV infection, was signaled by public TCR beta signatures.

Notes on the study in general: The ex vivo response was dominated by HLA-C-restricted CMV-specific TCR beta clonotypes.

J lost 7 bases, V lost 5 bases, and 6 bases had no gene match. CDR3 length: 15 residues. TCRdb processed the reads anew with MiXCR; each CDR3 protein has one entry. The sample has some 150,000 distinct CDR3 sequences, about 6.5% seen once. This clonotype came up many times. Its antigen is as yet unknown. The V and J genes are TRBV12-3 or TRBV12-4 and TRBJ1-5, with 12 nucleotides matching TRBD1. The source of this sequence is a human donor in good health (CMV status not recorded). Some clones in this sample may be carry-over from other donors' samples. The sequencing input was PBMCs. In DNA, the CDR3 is TGTGCCAGCAGTCGGGACAGGGGGCCGGCACAGCCCCAGCATTTT. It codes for CASSRDRGPAQPQHF.